This TCR beta chain was profiled in a study of blood T cells in healthy people across ages (dated by TCRdb to the mid-2010s). At the level of the whole study: In model experiments, template switching captured roughly one uniquely barcoded TCR beta cDNA molecule for every two T cells. Age-related changes in TCR beta repertoire diversity were measured in the study by deep sequencing normalized with unique cDNA molecular identifiers. The donors were divided into four age groups: young (average 16 years), middle-aged (under 40), aged (roughly 66) and long-lived (82). To avoid experimental bias, donors of different ages were randomly spread across the sequencing lanes. For two donors (one aged 18 to 30 and one aged 80 or older), the study analyzed two additional independent replicas of 1 million unique cDNA reads from the same blood draw. Study-wide findings and limitations: Bulk unsorted PBMC profiling prevented conclusive comparison of naive and antigen-experienced compartments. Total diversity estimates from one million sequenced T cells were considered lower bounds and underestimates. Donor CMV infection status was unknown, potentially confounding age-related changes in expanded clonotypes. Observed TCR beta diversity per million T cells fell roughly linearly with age, and a significant reduction was already apparent by age approximately 41. Compared with the aged group, more naive CD4+ T cells, fewer expanded clones and increased TCR diversity were shown by the long-lived group, suggesting age selection. The percentage of naive T cells measured by flow cytometry correlated strongly with observed TCR beta diversity.

V loses 4 bases, J loses 4 bases, and the germline ends lie 18 bases apart. The germline V gene encodes CDR1 SGHDT and CDR2 YYEEEE. The CDR3 runs 16 amino acids, cysteine and phenylalanine included. This entry keeps only the CDR3 DNA: 48 bases, framed from base 1. This clonotype was counted only a few times. Its target antigen remains unknown. Base-call qualities are not available, and no considerably larger clone is one nucleotide away. The donors were a few dozen Caucasian individuals from Russia, aged 6 to 90 years, who were systemically healthy. Around 10 milliliters of peripheral blood were collected from each donor into EDTA-treated Vacutainer tubes. Ficoll-Paque density-gradient centrifugation was used to isolate PBMCs, with at least 7 million obtained per sample. Trizol reagent was used to extract total RNA from PBMCs, with at least 5.5 micrograms per sample. Naive CD45RAhigh/CD27high T cell percentages were measured by flow cytometry on a PBMC aliquot from every donor.

The library was made by 5' RACE. Sequenced on an Illumina HiSeq 2500. A second PCR of roughly 6 to 11 cycles was run with a J-beta primer mix and a sample-barcoded 5' primer. A template-switch 5' adaptor carrying 12 random nucleotides introduced a unique molecular identifier onto each TCR beta cDNA molecule. Each sample yielded at least 3 million CDR3-containing paired-end reads. All of the RNA was converted into first-strand cDNA using the Mint cDNA synthesis kit, with a TRBC-specific oligonucleotide serving as the primer. All cDNA was treated with uracil-DNA glycosylase and then went through a first 18-cycle PCR with the universal primers M1SS and BC2_uni_R. Concerning the study's data processing: For normalization, 1 million high-quality reads were randomly selected from each sample, with every read carrying a distinct molecular identifier. Reads sharing molecular identifiers were discarded rather than binned into consensus sequences. MiTCR, run with a Q25 quality threshold and the strictest error-elimination algorithm, handled CDR3 identification, clonotype clustering and error correction. A nonparametric unseen species model using Euler transformation provided a lower-bound estimate of total TCR beta diversity. TCRdb passed the public sequencing reads through fastp at Q25 and MiXCR, retaining productive beta sequences. Under each unique CDR3 protein, matching rows form one entry showing the most common genes and DNA. The V and J calls here are based on TCRdb, not the publication. The sample table contains 1.5 million to 2 million distinct CDR3 sequences; only one count was recorded for roughly 30% of them. The ten largest clonotypes hold 7.7% of the sample.

Sequenced: blood. The sequence was obtained from a woman in her twenties or thirties in good health. This chain joins TRBV5-6 to TRBJ1-5; no D gene is confidently identified. Here is the DNA: TGTGCCAGCAGCGCGTTCGCGGACGCGAGGAATCAGCCCCAGCATTTT. It is translated as CASSAFADARNQPQHF.